Listed here is a single T cell receptor beta chain. The data originate from a study of cytomegalovirus exposure and HLA in healthy donors. 13 Jbeta primers and 60 Vbeta primers were used for the PCR. Sequencing was performed with immunoSEQ multiplex PCR; in TCRdb, only in-frame clones are kept and a portion is missing. The sample includes approximately 140,000 clones, just under 80% of them seen just once. This clonotype was sampled from a man aged 25-45 years in good health and CMV-seronegative. Source material: PBMCs.

The CDR3 here is CAWVSGTSYNEQFF. In DNA form, the CDR3 reads TGTGCCTGGGTTAGCGGTACCTCCTACAATGAGCAGTTCTTC. The chain links TRBV30 to TRBJ2-1; perhaps TRBD2 as D (6 bases). CDR1 GTSNPN and CDR2 SVGIG come from the germline V gene (reference sequence). The CDR3 is 14 amino acids. Trimming shortened V by 5 bases and J by 0 bases, and 11 bases separated the two germline ends.